These 16 T cell receptor beta chains came from one sample sequenced in a study of T cell repertoires in ileal Crohn's disease. Profiled with immunoSEQ multiplex PCR; TCRdb holds only in-frame clones, not every one. The sample contains approximately 7,000 clones, 60% to 75% of which appear only once. Sequencing input: ileal tissue. The source is an adult with Crohn's disease.

V usage is TRBV7-8 and J usage is TRBJ2-6; D remains ambiguous. The CDR3 runs to 13 residues. The germline V gene encodes CDR1 SGHVS and CDR2 FQNEAQ. V was cut by 6 bases and J by 4 bases, with 7 bases left in between. The CDR3 is CASSPEGANVLTF. CDR3 bases: TGTGCCAGCAGTCCGGAGGGGGCCAACGTCCTGACTTTC.

This clone is deemed medium-sized (0.01 to 0.1%). The chain joins TRBV19 to TRBJ1-1; 9 bases agree with TRBD1. V lost 3 bases, J lost 13 bases, and 9 bases stayed unmatched. Germline V CDR1 and CDR2: LNHDA, SQIVND (reference sequence). The CDR3 consists of 13 residues. In DNA, the CDR3 is TGTGCCAGTAGTATGGCTAATACAGGGGGCGTTTTCTTT. The encoded protein is CASSMANTGGVFF.

The genes are TRBV9 and TRBJ2-5, with 14 bases identical to TRBD2. Unmatched junction bases numbered 3, after V lost 0 bases and J lost 5 bases. The CDR3 sequence is 16 residues long. The V gene's germline CDR1 is SGDLS and CDR2 YYNGEE. CDR3 amino acids: CASSVVGTSGGETQYF. The CDR3 coding sequence is TGTGCCAGCAGCGTAGTAGGGACTAGCGGGGGTGAGACCCAGTACTTC.

The rearrangement links TRBV7-6 to TRBJ2-2; D not resolved. The V gene's germline CDR1 is SGHVS and CDR2 FNYEAQ. This CDR3 is built from 13 residues. The V and J ends lost 0 bases and 7 bases respectively, with 6 bases between them. CDR3 loop: CASSLAVIGELFF. For the CDR3, the DNA is TGTGCCAGCAGCTTAGCCGTTATCGGGGAGCTGTTTTTT.

This sequence joins TRBV7-9 and TRBJ1-1; 8 bases agree with TRBD1. Germline CDR1 is SEHNR and CDR2 is FQNEAQ (reference sequence). V lost 1 base and J lost 4; bases outside the gene matches: 11. The CDR3 contains 17 residues. CDR3 nucleotides: TGTGCCAGCAGCTTAGACCCCCAGGGGGCAAGGGGCACTGAAGCTTTCTTT. Residues: CASSLDPQGARGTEAFF.

This clone appeared a single time. This chain joins TRBV5-1 and TRBJ1-6; D may be TRBD1 (5 bases). The germline gives CDR1 SGHRS, CDR2 YFSETQ. The V gene lost 4 bases and the J gene lost 3 bases, with 11 bases spanning the gap. The CDR3 has 15 residues. CDR3 amino acids: CASSLRGDYNSPLHF. CDR3 bases: TGCGCCAGCAGCCTACGGGGGGACTATAATTCACCCCTCCACTTT.

The gene calls are TRBV29-1 and TRBJ2-1; TRBD2 agrees at 11 bases. Unmatched junction bases numbered 6, after V lost 8 bases and J lost 3 bases. CDR3 size: 14 residues. Germline-derived CDR1 and CDR2 are SQVTM and ANQGSEA. DNA for the CDR3: TGCAGCTCACCGACTAGCGGGGTCTACAATGAGCAGTTCTTC. This gives the protein CSSPTSGVYNEQFF.

The chain employs TRBV19 and TRBJ1-5; TRBD1 might be the D (6 bases). The CDR3 has 13 residues. The V gene's germline CDR1 is LNHDA and CDR2 SQIVND (reference sequence). Trimming cost V 11 bases and J 3 bases, with 14 bases left between them. CDR3 in amino acids: CAGAGDVNQPQHF. DNA of the CDR3: TGTGCCGGGGCAGGGGATGTCAATCAGCCCCAGCATTTT.

The chain combines TRBV5-1 with TRBJ2-2, with D perhaps TRBD1 (6 bases). Per the germline V gene, CDR1 is SGHRS and CDR2 is YFSETQ. Trimming took off 4 bases at V and 6 bases at J, with 16 bases between the two ends. This CDR3 has 15 amino acids. CDR3 loop: CASSLDAGVPGELFF. In DNA, the CDR3 is TGCGCCAGCAGCCTTGATGCAGGGGTGCCCGGGGAGCTGTTTTTT.

The chain joins TRBV6-5 to TRBJ1-2, with 8 bases matching TRBD1. CDR1 and CDR2 from the germline V gene are MNHEY and SVGAGI. The CDR3 spans 14 residues. J gave up 5 bases and V 6 bases, and 8 bases lay outside the gene matches. The CDR3 nucleotides read TGTGCCAGCAGCAAGGACAGGGTTCAGTATGGCTACACCTTC. As protein: CASSKDRVQYGYTF.

The chain carries TRBV5-4 and TRBJ2-7; TRBD2 matches 9 bases. V was pared by 0 bases and J by 2 bases, with 3 bases of the junction left unmatched. CDR1 is SGHNT, CDR2 YYREEE, per germline (reference sequence). This CDR3 comprises 15 residues. CDR3 region: CASSLDGGGAYEQYF. Here the CDR3 DNA reads TGTGCCAGCAGCTTGGATGGCGGGGGGGCCTACGAGCAGTACTTC.

This clone has just one count. The rearrangement joins TRBV7-2 to TRBJ1-2; perhaps TRBD1 as D (5 bases). V gave up 2 bases and J gave up 4 bases, with 11 bases separating them. CDR1 is SGHTA, CDR2 FQGNSA, per germline. This CDR3 has 14 amino acids. As DNA, the CDR3 is TGTGCCAGCAGCTTAAGCGGGGCTGCCTATGGCTACACCTTC. Its protein product is CASSLSGAAYGYTF.

The chain joins TRBV29-1 to TRBJ2-2; maybe TRBD2 (5 bases). Germline CDR1 is SQVTM and CDR2 is ANQGSEA. This CDR3 is built from 15 residues. V lost 3 bases to trimming and J lost 0 bases, with 11 bases between them. The CDR3 here is CSVDVEGSNTGELFF. CDR3 DNA sequence: TGCAGCGTTGATGTAGAGGGTTCGAACACCGGGGAGCTGTTTTTT.

The chain joins TRBV27 to TRBJ2-7; 7 nucleotides align to TRBD1. Germline V gives CDR1 MNHEY, CDR2 SMNVEV (reference sequence). V lost 2 bases to trimming and J lost 3 bases; unmatched junction nucleotides: 1. This CDR3 is built from 13 residues. The CDR3 bases are TGTGCCAGCAGTTTACACAGGGGCTACGAGCAGTACTTC. Amino acid sequence: CASSLHRGYEQYF.

This clone has only a few counts. The V and J genes are TRBV7-2 and TRBJ2-7, with no clear D. This CDR3 spans 14 amino acids. From germline, CDR1 is SGHTA and CDR2 FQGNSA. The ends were cut back, 3 bases at V and 1 base at J, with 10 bases in the middle. In DNA form, the CDR3 reads TGTGCCAGCAGCTTGTATACAGAGTCCTACGAGCAGTACTTC. Translation gives CASSLYTESYEQYF.

There are a few counts of this clone. The chain employs TRBV27 and TRBJ2-1; no definite D call. The CDR3 spans 14 residues. Germline V gene data show CDR1 as MNHEY and CDR2 as SMNVEV (reference sequence). V dropped 4 bases and J dropped 6 bases, with 13 bases sitting between them. The chain's CDR3 is CASSSSYGANEQFF. The CDR3 region has the DNA TGTGCCAGCAGTTCCTCTTACGGAGCCAATGAGCAGTTCTTC.